The rows below give T cell receptor beta chains drawn from one sample of a study of cytomegalovirus exposure and HLA in healthy donors. Sequenced by immunoSEQ multiplex PCR; TCRdb stores in-frame clones only, minus some. The repertoire includes roughly 290,000 clones, approximately 80% of them detected once, and roughly 0.3% sits in the top ten. The sequencing sample was made of PBMCs. The receptors here all came from a girl aged 2 to 9 in good health and CMV-seronegative. The CDR3 runs from the conserved cysteine through the conserved F or W. The size of a clone is reported for some rows only, either as once, few or many, or as a class for expanded clones.

CDR3aa	abundance	v_gene	j_gene
CASSHRQLGETQYF	.	TRBV5-1	TRBJ2-5
CASSLGDLDREAFF	.	TRBV18	TRBJ1-1
CASSFGQYEQYF	few	TRBV28	TRBJ2-7
CASSEGQINQPQHF	.	TRBV6-1	TRBJ1-5
CAWSGRTLNQPQHF	.	TRBV30	TRBJ1-5
CASSYGWTGGTGELFF	.	TRBV6-5	TRBJ2-2
CASSPRTRGYTF	.	TRBV7-8	TRBJ1-2
CASRAGRGNDYGYTF	.	TRBV28	TRBJ1-2
CASSLFRGGSYEQYF	.	TRBV28	TRBJ2-7
CASSRVYNYGYTF	.	TRBV14	TRBJ1-2
CASSLGGGVRSEKLFF	.	TRBV7-2	TRBJ1-4
CAWGIGQGGETQYF	.	TRBV30	TRBJ2-5
CASSMGLFYEQYF	.	TRBV19	TRBJ2-7
CASSRGWDYNEQFF	.	TRBV6-5	TRBJ2-1
CASSWTIGNTGELFF	.	TRBV27	TRBJ2-2
CAWSAGGLGQNTEAFF	.	TRBV30	TRBJ1-1
CASSIEGRGSTDTQYF	.	TRBV19	TRBJ2-3
CASSPRDSGSSYEQYF	.	TRBV7-9	TRBJ2-7
CASSRTLTNEKLFF	few	TRBV19	TRBJ1-4
CASALRANSNQPQHF	.	TRBV6-5	TRBJ1-5
CASTQGGTGELFF	once	TRBV5-1	TRBJ2-2
CSARKLAENTGELFF	.	TRBV29-1	TRBJ2-2
CASSLSGAAGYTF	.	TRBV7-9	TRBJ1-2
CASSFVYGTATYEQYF	.	TRBV28	TRBJ2-7
CASSVGGAAYEQYF	.	TRBV9	TRBJ2-7
CASSAFGGDTQYF	.	TRBV6-5	TRBJ2-3
CAWSIQGYEQFF	.	TRBV30	TRBJ2-1
CACSQGASSYEQYF	.	TRBV30	TRBJ2-7
CASSQLDRENQPQHF	.	TRBV4-1	TRBJ1-5
CASSLGGTGSLYGYTF	.	TRBV7-2	TRBJ1-2
CASGAGFYGYTF	.	TRBV28	TRBJ1-2
CASSDRQVPNTEAFF	.	TRBV2	TRBJ1-1
CASSSGQVLTEAFF	.	TRBV7-8	TRBJ1-1
CASGTGINEKLFF	.	TRBV19	TRBJ1-4
CASSLRVAGNEQFF	few	TRBV11-2	TRBJ2-1
CASSLASGVGIQNEKLFF	.	TRBV7-9	TRBJ1-4
CASSAILAGVGTDTQYF	.	TRBV5-1	TRBJ2-3
CSVAWDTYEQYF	.	TRBV29-1	TRBJ2-7
CATKREGAPYNEQFF	.	TRBV15	TRBJ2-1
CASAHPLRGGTDTQYF	once	TRBV4-1	TRBJ2-3
CASSQDDSLTGELFF	.	TRBV5-1	TRBJ2-2
CASSLPGLLFSGELFF	.	TRBV5-1	TRBJ2-2
CASSVVAGRAGDTQYF	.	TRBV9	TRBJ2-3
CASRSGTATYEQYF	.	TRBV6-5	TRBJ2-7
CASSLSGGGPYNEQFF	.	TRBV27	TRBJ2-1
CASSLSPVAGGDTGELFF	.	TRBV27	TRBJ2-2
CASSPRSRGYEQYF	.	TRBV18	TRBJ2-7
CSALTANTGELFF	.	TRBV29-1	TRBJ2-2
CAITPGGGLSGYTF	few	TRBV10-3	TRBJ1-2
CASSQVISGLYEQYF	.	TRBV4-1	TRBJ2-7
CAISESWGGPGELFF	few	TRBV10-3	TRBJ2-2
CASSLGWGQGGSPLHF	.	TRBV7-8	TRBJ1-6
CASRVQGLVSEQYF	.	TRBV28	TRBJ2-7
CASSQAARAGTDTQYF	.	TRBV4-2	TRBJ2-3
CASSPPLGAGVPYNEQFF	.	TRBV18	TRBJ2-1
CASSLVGDSYNEQFF	once	TRBV5-1	TRBJ2-1
CASSGGQGETGELFF	.	TRBV6-5	TRBJ2-2
CASSPMGEDEKLFF	once	TRBV9	TRBJ1-4
CASSTWTVNYGYTF	.	TRBV5-1	TRBJ1-2